This T cell receptor (beta chain) was profiled in a study of CD8 T cells in Susac syndrome. It was with random hexamers that 0.5 to 1 ug RNA was reverse transcribed. immunoSEQ multiplex PCR amplified TCR beta CDR3 across 54 Vbeta, 13 Jbeta. MiXCR, applied by TCRdb to the immunoSEQ multiplex PCR reads, yields one record per CDR3 protein. The sample includes 150,000 to 200,000 distinct CDR3 sequences, approximately 94% of them seen just once. Germline CDR1 SGHRS, CDR2 YFSETQ. V shed 3 bases and J shed 7 bases, with 7 bases lying between them. The CDR3 contains 11 residues. The authors carried out high-throughput sequencing of TCR beta. They applied it to CD8+ and CD4+ T cells obtained from blood. TEMRA cells were enriched by FACS, and CD4+ and CD8+ T cells were negatively isolated.

The sequenced material came from CD4+ T cells from PBMCs. The rearrangement links TRBV5-1 to TRBJ1-2, with D hard to call. The sequence was obtained from a human donor with multiple sclerosis. The CDR3 DNA reads TGCGCCAGCAGCTCCTCGAGTGGCTACACCTTC. Encoded protein: CASSSSSGYTF. Full variable domain (outside the CDR3, taken from reference TRBV5-1 and TRBJ1-2): KAGVTQTPRYLIKTRGQQVTLSCSPISGHRSVSWYQQTPGQGLQFLFEYFSETQRNKGNFPGRFSGRQFSNSRSEMNVSTLELGDSALYLCASSSSSGYTFGSGTRLTVV.